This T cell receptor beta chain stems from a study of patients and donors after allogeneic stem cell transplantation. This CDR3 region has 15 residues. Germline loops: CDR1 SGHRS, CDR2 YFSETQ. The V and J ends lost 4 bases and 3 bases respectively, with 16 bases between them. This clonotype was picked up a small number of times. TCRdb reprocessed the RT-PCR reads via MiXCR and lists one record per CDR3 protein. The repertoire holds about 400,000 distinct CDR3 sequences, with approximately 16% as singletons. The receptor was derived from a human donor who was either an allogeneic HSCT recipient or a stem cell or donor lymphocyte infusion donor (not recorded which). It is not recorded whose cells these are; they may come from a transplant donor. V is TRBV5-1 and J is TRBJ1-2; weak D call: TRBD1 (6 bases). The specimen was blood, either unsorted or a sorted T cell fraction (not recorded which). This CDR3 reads CASSDTGMFHYGYTF. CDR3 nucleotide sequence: TGCGCCAGCAGCGACACAGGGATGTTTCACTATGGCTACACCTTC.